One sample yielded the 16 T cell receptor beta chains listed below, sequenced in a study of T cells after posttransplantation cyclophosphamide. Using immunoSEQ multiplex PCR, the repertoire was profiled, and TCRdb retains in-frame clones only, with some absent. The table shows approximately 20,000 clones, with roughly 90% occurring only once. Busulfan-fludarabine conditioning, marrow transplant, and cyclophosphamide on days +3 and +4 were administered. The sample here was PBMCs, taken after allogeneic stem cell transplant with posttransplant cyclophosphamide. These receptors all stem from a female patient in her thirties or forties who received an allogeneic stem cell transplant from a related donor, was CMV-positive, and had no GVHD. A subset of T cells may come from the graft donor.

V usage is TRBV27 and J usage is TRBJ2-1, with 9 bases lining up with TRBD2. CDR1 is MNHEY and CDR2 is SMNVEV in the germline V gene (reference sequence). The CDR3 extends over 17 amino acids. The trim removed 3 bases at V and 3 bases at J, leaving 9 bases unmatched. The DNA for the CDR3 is TGTGCCAGCAGTTTGGGGCCGCGGGAGGGCCGCTACAATGAGCAGTTCTTC. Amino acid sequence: CASSLGPREGRYNEQFF.

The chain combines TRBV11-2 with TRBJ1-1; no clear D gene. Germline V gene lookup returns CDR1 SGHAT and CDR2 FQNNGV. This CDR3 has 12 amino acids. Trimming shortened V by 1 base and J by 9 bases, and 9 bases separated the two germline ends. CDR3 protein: CASSLALNQAFF. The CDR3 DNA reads TGTGCCAGCAGCTTAGCCCTAAACCAAGCTTTCTTT.

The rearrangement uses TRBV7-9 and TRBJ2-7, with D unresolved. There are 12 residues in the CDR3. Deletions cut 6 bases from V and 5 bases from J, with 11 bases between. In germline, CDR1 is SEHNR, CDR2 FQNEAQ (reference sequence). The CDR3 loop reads CASSLAGHEQYF. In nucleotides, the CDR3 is TGTGCCAGCAGTCTGGCAGGCCACGAGCAGTACTTC.

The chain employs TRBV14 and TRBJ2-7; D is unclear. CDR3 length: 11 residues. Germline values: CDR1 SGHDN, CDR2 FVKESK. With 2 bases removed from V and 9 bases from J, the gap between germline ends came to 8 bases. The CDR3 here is CASSQTQTQYF. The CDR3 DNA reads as TGTGCCAGCAGCCAAACACAGACGCAGTACTTC.

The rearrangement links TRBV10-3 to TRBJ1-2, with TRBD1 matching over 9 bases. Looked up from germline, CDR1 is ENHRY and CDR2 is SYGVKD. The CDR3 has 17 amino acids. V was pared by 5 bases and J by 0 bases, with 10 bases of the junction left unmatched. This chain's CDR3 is CAISLGTGMEANYGYTF. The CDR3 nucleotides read TGTGCCATCAGTCTCGGGACAGGGATGGAAGCTAACTATGGCTACACCTTC.

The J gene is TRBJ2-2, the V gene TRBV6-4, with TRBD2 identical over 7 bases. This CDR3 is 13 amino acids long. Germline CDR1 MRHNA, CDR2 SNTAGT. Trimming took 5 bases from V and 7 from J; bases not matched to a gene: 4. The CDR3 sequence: CASSSGEHGELFF. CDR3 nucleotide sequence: TGTGCCAGCAGTAGCGGGGAACACGGGGAGCTGTTTTTT.

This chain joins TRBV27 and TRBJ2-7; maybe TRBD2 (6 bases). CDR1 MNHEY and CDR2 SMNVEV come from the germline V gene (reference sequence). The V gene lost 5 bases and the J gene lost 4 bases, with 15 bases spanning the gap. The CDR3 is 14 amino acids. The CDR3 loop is CASSPRGSGYEQYF. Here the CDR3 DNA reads TGTGCCAGCAGTCCCCGGGGGTCGGGGTACGAGCAGTACTTC.

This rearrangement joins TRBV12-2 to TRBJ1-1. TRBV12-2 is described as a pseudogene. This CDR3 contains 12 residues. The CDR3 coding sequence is TGTGCAAGCCGGAGGGGTGGGACTGAAGCTTTCTTT. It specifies CASRRGGTEAFF.

The CDR3 here is CASSFYKREVNPGELFF. In DNA form, the CDR3 reads TGTGCCAGCAGTTTCTACAAGCGGGAGGTAAACCCGGGGGAGCTGTTTTTT. The J gene is TRBJ2-2, the V gene TRBV28; 9 nucleotides agree with TRBD2. After removal of 3 bases from V and 8 bases from J, the junction contained 13 bases not matched to a gene. This CDR3 contains 17 residues. Germline V gene sequence: CDR1 MDHEN, CDR2 SYDVKM.

The CDR3 DNA is TGCGCCAGCAGCCAGAGGGGGGGGACTCCGCAGCATTTT. Amino acid sequence: CASSQRGGTPQHF. J is TRBJ1-5 and V is TRBV4-1, with D tentatively TRBD1 (6 bases). In germline, CDR1 is MGHRA, CDR2 YSYEKL. Trimming shortened V by 3 bases and J by 13 bases, and 16 bases separated the two germline ends. This CDR3 has 13 amino acids.

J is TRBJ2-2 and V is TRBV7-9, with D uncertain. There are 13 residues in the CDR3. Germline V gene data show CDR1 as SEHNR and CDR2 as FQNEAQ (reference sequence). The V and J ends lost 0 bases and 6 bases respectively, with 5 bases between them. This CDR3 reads CASSLAAPGELFF. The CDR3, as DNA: TGTGCCAGCAGCTTAGCAGCTCCCGGGGAGCTGTTTTTT. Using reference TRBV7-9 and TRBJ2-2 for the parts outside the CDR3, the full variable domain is DTGVSQNPRHKITKRGQNVTFRCDPISEHNRLYWYRQTLGQGPEFLTYFQNEAQLEKSRLLSDRFSAERPKGSFSTLEIQRTEQGDSAMYLCASSLAAPGELFFGEGSRLTVL.

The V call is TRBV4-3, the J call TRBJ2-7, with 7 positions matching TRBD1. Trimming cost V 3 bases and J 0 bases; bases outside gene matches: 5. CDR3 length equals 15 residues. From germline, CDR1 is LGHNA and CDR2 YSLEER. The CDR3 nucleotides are TGCGCCAGCAGCCAGACCGGGGACAGCTCCTACGAGCAGTACTTC. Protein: CASSQTGDSSYEQYF.

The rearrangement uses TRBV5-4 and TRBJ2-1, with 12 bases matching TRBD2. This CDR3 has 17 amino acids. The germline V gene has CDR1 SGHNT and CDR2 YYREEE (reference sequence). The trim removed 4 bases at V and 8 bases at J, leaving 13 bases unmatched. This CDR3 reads CASSLGLAGIRGDEQFF. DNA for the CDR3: TGTGCCAGCAGCCTGGGACTAGCGGGCATCCGCGGCGATGAGCAGTTCTTC.

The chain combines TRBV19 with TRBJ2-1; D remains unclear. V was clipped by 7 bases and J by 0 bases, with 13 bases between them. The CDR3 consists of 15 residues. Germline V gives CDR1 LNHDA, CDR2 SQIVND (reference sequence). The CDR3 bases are TGTGCCAGTACCCCCTTTGCGAACTCCTACAATGAGCAGTTCTTC. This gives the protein CASTPFANSYNEQFF.

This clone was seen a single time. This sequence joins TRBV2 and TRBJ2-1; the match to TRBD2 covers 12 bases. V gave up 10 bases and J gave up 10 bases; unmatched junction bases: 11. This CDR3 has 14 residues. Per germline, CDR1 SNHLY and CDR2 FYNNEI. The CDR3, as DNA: TGTGCCACGAAGGTCCGGACTAGCGGGAACGAGCAGTTCTTC. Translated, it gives CATKVRTSGNEQFF.

The CDR3 here is CASSLDRRDRNTEAFF. The CDR3 nucleotides are TGTGCCAGCAGCTTAGATCGGAGGGATAGGAACACTGAAGCTTTCTTT. This chain uses TRBV7-9 with TRBJ1-1; D not resolved. The CDR3 length is 16 residues. Trimming removed 1 base from V and 1 base from J, with 13 bases in between. Germline CDR1 and CDR2: SEHNR and FQNEAQ (reference sequence). The full variable domain, with the rest looked up from reference TRBV7-9 and TRBJ1-1, is DTGVSQNPRHKITKRGQNVTFRCDPISEHNRLYWYRQTLGQGPEFLTYFQNEAQLEKSRLLSDRFSAERPKGSFSTLEIQRTEQGDSAMYLCASSLDRRDRNTEAFFGQGTRLTVV.